This TCR beta chain was identified during a study of chronic HIV infection and antiretroviral therapy (dated by TCRdb to between 2014 and 2017). The junction carries 3 bases between V and J, which are trimmed by 4 bases and 3 bases respectively. CDR1 SQVTM and CDR2 ANQGSEA are derived from the germline V gene. From the cysteine up to the phenylalanine, the CDR3 has a length of 10 residues. Just CDR3 DNA is preserved here, 30 bases in frame from base 1. This clonotype was picked up a small number of times. Its antigen is not yet known. No clone much larger than this one lies a single base away; base qualities are absent. Library preparation used 5' RACE. For sequencing, an Illumina MiSeq was employed. The public reads were run again by TCRdb, first through fastp at Q25 and then through MiXCR, and only productive beta chains were kept. All rows with the same CDR3 protein become a single entry with the most common DNA and genes. This sample holds about 38,000 distinct CDR3 sequences; 8.2% were observed only once. Clones ranked in the top ten supply about 3% of the sample.

Sample: peripheral blood. The chain joins TRBV29-1 to TRBJ2-5; confidence is insufficient to name the D gene. This TCR was sampled from an adult who had HIV and had not received antiretroviral therapy, or was an uninfected healthy control (not recorded which). The CDR3 loop reads CSVGKETQYF. The DNA reads TGCAGCGTTGGCAAAGAGACCCAGTACTTC.